What follows describes a single T cell receptor (beta chain). These data are taken from a study of blood T cell repertoires in COVID-19. Followed longitudinally, the Seattle patients had been enrolled during active infection. Original processing notes: Estimation of nucleated cell counts relied on the amplification of reference gene primers. Some clones are missing from TCRdb's copy, which holds only in-frame ones; the method was immunoSEQ multiplex PCR. V and J calls plus clone size are reproduced from that table; the DNA served to infer D and trimming. The sample has some 140,000 clones; about 85% are singletons. The clonotype was recovered from a man between 60 and 70 years old with COVID-19, enrolled during active disease. Sequenced sample: peripheral blood.

CDR3 region: CASGLRTSGYNEQFF. The CDR3, as DNA: TGTGCCAGCGGGTTACGGACTAGCGGTTACAATGAGCAGTTCTTC. The genes are TRBV7-3 and TRBJ2-1, with 10 bases matching TRBD2. CDR3 size: 15 residues. Germline CDR1 is SGHTA and CDR2 is FQGTGA. J was trimmed by 4 bases and V by 8 bases; bases with no gene match: 8. Together with reference TRBV7-3 and TRBJ2-1, the CDR3 gives the full variable domain: GAGVSQTPSNKVTEKGKYVELRCDPISGHTALYWYRQSLGQGPEFLIYFQGTGAADDSGLPNDRFFAVRPEGSVSTLKIQRTERGDSAVYLCASGLRTSGYNEQFFGPGTRLTVL.